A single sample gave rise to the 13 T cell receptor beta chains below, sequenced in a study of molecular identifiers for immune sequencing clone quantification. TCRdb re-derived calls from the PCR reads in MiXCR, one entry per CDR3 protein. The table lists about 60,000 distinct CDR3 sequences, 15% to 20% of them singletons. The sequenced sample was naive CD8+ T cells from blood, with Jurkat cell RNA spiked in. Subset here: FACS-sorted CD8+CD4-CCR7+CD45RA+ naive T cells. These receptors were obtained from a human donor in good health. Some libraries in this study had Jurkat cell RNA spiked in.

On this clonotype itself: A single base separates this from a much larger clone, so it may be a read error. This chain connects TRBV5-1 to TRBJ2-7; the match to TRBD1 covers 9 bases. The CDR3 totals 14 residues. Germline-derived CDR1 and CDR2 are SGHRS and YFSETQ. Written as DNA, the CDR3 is TGCACCAGCAGCTTCGGACAGGGGATCTACGAGCAGTACTTC. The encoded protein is CTSSFGQGIYEQYF.

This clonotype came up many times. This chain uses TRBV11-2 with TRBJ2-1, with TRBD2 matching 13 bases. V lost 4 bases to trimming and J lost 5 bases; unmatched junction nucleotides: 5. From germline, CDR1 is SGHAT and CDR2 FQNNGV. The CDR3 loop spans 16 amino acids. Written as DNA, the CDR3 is TGTGCCAGCAGCTCCGGACTAGCGGGAGTACACAATGAGCAGTTCTTC. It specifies CASSSGLAGVHNEQFF.

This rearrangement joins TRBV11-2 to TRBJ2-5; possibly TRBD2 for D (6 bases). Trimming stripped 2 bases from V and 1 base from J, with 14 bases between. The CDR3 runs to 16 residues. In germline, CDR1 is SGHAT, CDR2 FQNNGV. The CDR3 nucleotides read TGTGCCAGCAGCTTACACCCCGGGGGTCGCCAAGAGACCCAGTACTTC. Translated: CASSLHPGGRQETQYF.

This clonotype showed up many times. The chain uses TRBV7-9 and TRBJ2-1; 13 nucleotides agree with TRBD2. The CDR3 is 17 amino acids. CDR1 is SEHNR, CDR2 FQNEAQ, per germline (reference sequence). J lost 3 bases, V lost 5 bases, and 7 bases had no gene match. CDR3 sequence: CASSLGLAGARYNEQFF. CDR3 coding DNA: TGTGCCAGCAGCCTCGGACTAGCGGGAGCCCGCTACAATGAGCAGTTCTTC.

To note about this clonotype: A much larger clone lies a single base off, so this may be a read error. The CDR3 is CASSGTSGQKTQYF. DNA of the CDR3: TGTGCCAGCAGTGGGACTAGCGGCCAAAAGACCCAGTACTTC. V is TRBV2 and J is TRBJ2-5; 10 bases line up with TRBD2. The germline CDR1 and CDR2 sequences are SNHLY and FYNNEI. The CDR3 covers 14 residues.

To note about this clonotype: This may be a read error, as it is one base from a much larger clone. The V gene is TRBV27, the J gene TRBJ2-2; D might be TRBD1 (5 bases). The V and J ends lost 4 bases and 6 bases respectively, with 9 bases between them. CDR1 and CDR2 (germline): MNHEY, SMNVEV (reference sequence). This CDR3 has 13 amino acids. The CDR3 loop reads CASSSWGAGELFF. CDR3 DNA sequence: TGTGCCAGCAGTTCCTGGGGCGCCGGGGAGCTGTTTTTT.

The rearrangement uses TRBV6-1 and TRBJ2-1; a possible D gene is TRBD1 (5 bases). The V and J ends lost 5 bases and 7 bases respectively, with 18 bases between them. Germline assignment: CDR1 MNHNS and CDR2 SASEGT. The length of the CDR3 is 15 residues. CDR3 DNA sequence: TGTGCCAGCAGTCCACGCGCCAGGGCTGTAAATGAGCAGTTCTTC. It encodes CASSPRARAVNEQFF.

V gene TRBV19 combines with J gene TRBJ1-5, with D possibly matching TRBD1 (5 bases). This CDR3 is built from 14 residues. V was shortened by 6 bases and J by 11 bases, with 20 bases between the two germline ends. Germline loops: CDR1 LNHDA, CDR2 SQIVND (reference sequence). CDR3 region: CASSGDSNYRTQHF. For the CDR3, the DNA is TGTGCCAGTAGCGGCGACAGTAACTATCGGACCCAGCATTTT.

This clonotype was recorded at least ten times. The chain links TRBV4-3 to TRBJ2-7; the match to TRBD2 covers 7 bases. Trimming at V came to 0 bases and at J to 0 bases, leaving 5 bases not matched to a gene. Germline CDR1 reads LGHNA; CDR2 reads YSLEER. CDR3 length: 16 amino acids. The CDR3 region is CASSQDGRGSSYEQYF. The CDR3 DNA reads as TGCGCCAGCAGCCAAGACGGGCGGGGGAGCTCCTACGAGCAGTACTTC.

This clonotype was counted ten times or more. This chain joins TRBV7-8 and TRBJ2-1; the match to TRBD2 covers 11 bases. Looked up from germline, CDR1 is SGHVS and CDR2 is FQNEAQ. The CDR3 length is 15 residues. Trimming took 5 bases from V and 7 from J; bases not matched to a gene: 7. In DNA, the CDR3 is TGTGCCAGCAGCGCGGGACTAGCGGATGCAAATGAGCAGTTCTTC. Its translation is CASSAGLADANEQFF. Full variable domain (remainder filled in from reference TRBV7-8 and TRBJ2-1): GAGVSQSPRYKVAKRGQDVALRCDPISGHVSLFWYQQALGQGPEFLTYFQNEAQLDKSGLPSDRFFAERPEGSVSTLKIQRTQQEDSAVYLCASSAGLADANEQFFGPGTRLTVL.

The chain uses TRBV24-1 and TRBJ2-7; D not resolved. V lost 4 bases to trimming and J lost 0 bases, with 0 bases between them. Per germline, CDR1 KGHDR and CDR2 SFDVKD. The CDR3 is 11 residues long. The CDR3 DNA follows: TGTGCCACCAGTGACTCCTACGAGCAGTACTTC. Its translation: CATSDSYEQYF.

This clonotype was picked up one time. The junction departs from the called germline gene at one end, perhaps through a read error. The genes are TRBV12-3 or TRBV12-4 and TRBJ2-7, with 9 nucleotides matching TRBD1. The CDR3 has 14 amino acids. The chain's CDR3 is CASSSGTGSYEQCF. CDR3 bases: TGTGCCAGCAGTTCCGGGACAGGGAGTTACGAGCAGTGCTTC.

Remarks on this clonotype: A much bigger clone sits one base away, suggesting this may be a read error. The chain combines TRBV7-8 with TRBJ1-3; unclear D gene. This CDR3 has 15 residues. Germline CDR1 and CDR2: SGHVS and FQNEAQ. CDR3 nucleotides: TGTGCCAGCAGCTTAAGAGGTGATTCTGGAAACACCGTATATTTT. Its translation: CASSLRGDSGNTVYF.